The TCR beta chain described here comes from a study of blood T cell repertoires in COVID-19. Overall study: In each case, the material was cDNA or gDNA derived from T cells, B-cell-depleted T cells, or PBMCs.

Clones were read by immunoSEQ multiplex PCR, and TCRdb kept only the in-frame ones, dropping some. The sample yields around 140,000 clones, roughly 82% seen once. V lost 3 bases to trimming and J lost 6 bases, with 14 bases between them. The CDR3 consists of 14 residues. The germline V gene encodes CDR1 LNHDA and CDR2 SQIVND (reference sequence). The J gene is TRBJ1-2, the V gene TRBV19; D is unclear. The sample taken for sequencing was peripheral blood. This sequence was found in a human donor with acute or convalescent COVID-19. The donor label of this sample is uncertain. CDR3 coding DNA: TGTGCCAGTAGTATCGGCAGCGGGTACGATGGCTACACCTTC. Translating gives CASSIGSGYDGYTF.